The rows below give T cell receptor beta chains drawn from one sample of a study of T cell repertoires in cytomegalovirus infection. TCRdb re-derived calls from the reads in MiXCR, one entry per CDR3 protein. Of around 110,000 distinct CDR3 sequences listed, 10% are singletons. No antigen has been identified for these receptors. The sample was PBMCs, sequenced either directly or after in vitro stimulation (not recorded which). These receptors were obtained from a human donor in good health (CMV status not recorded). Some clones in this sample may be carry-over from other donors' samples. Each CDR3 is given with its conserved first and last residue. Fields, in order: D gene, clone size, CDR3 length, J gene, V gene, CDR3 protein, CDR3 DNA. D genes are given only for firm matches. Not all rows give a size; the values are once, few, many and, for expanded clones, a class.

>-|-|15|TRBJ1-6|TRBV6-5
CASSLEGSYNSPLHF
TGTGCCAGCAGTCTCGAGGGCTCCTATAATTCACCCCTCCACTTT
>-|-|12|TRBJ1-2|TRBV6-8
CASSADDYGYTF
TGTGCCAGCAGCGCAGACGACTATGGCTACACCTTC
>TRBD2|few|17|TRBJ2-5|TRBV5-4
CASSLGGLAGGPETQYF
TGTGCCAGCAGCTTGGGGGGGCTAGCGGGAGGGCCGGAGACCCAGTACTTC
>-|-|17|TRBJ1-5|TRBV19
CASSPLQGRSGNQPQHF
TGTGCCAGTAGTCCACTACAGGGCCGGTCGGGCAATCAGCCCCAGCATTTT
>-|few|13|TRBJ1-4|TRBV7-9
CASSARAGEKLFF
TGTGCCAGCAGCGCCAGGGCGGGGGAAAAACTGTTTTTT
>TRBD2|many|15|TRBJ2-1|TRBV6-2/TRBV6-3
CASSHGLAAYNEQFF
TGTGCCAGCAGTCACGGACTAGCGGCCTACAATGAGCAGTTCTTC
>-|-|16|TRBJ2-2|TRBV29-1
CSVRSIQGSNTGELFF
TGCAGCGTTAGGTCTATACAGGGTTCGAACACCGGGGAGCTGTTTTTT
>TRBD1|-|13|TRBJ2-1|TRBV7-6
CASSQDQGDEQFF
TGTGCCAGCAGCCAGGATCAGGGGGATGAGCAGTTCTTC
>-|many|16|TRBJ2-1|TRBV7-8
CASSPRPGPIYNEQFF
TGTGCCAGCAGCCCCAGGCCCGGGCCTATCTACAATGAGCAGTTCTTC
>-|many|13|TRBJ2-1|TRBV7-9
CASSLFGGNEQFF
TGTGCCAGCAGCTTATTTGGGGGTAATGAGCAGTTCTTC
>TRBD2|few|15|TRBJ2-7|TRBV6-2/TRBV6-3
CASSPLAGGTYEQYF
TGTGCCAGCAGTCCCTTGGCGGGAGGAACCTACGAGCAGTACTTC